This passage covers 9 T cell receptor beta chains from one sample sequenced in a study of T cells in Graves' hyperthyroidism and ophthalmopathy (dated by TCRdb to the late 2010s). Library method: multiplex PCR. Sequenced using an Illumina HiSeq 2000. The TCR beta CDR3 regions were amplified from RNA transcripts. The first round of RT-PCR for the TCR CDR3 was performed with the HTBI primer set and the Qiagen OneStep RT-PCR kit. TCRdb cleaned the public reads at Q25 with fastp, built clones with MiXCR and kept in-frame beta chains. Every distinct CDR3 protein forms one entry, paired with its most common genes and DNA. The sample table holds fewer than 650,000 distinct CDR3 sequences, of which over 11% were seen once. Roughly 6.2% of the sample rests with the top ten. What was sequenced was blood. The receptors shown here come from a woman aged 25 to 39 with Graves' hyperthyroidism that later progressed to Graves' ophthalmopathy.

The sample holds many counts of this clonotype. V usage is TRBV20-1 and J usage is TRBJ2-7, with TRBD2 matching 8 bases. The germline V gene has CDR1 DFQATT and CDR2 SNEGSKA (reference sequence). This CDR3 has 14 residues. V was pared by 1 base and J by 1 base, with 3 bases of the junction left unmatched. The CDR3 loop is CSARAGLVSYEQYF. CDR3 nucleotide sequence: TGCAGTGCTAGAGCGGGACTAGTGTCCTACGAGCAGTACTTC.

In this sample, this clonotype turned up many times. The V and J genes are TRBV18 and TRBJ2-5; TRBD1 agrees at 7 bases. The CDR3 contains 16 residues. Germline V gene sequence: CDR1 KGHSH, CDR2 LQKENI. J lost 4 bases, V lost 2 bases, and 10 bases had no gene match. CDR3 nucleotide sequence: TGTGCCAGCTCACCAGTAGGGGGCGAGAGTGGAGAGACCCAGTACTTC. This gives the protein CASSPVGGESGETQYF.

This clonotype was recorded many times. The J gene is TRBJ1-1, the V gene TRBV11-2; tentatively, D is TRBD1 (5 bases). V lost 1 base and J lost 4, with 13 bases in between. The germline V gene encodes CDR1 SGHAT and CDR2 FQNNGV. This CDR3 is built from 15 residues. The CDR3 protein is CASSLGWGDPTEAFF. The CDR3 DNA sequence: TGTGCCAGCAGCTTAGGGTGGGGGGATCCCACTGAAGCTTTCTTT.

In its sample, this clonotype was seen many times. This rearrangement joins TRBV27 to TRBJ2-1; D remains unclear. This CDR3 spans 14 amino acids. CDR1 and CDR2 from the germline V gene are MNHEY and SMNVEV (reference sequence). Trimming left V 4 bases short and J 1 base short, with 8 bases between. The CDR3 DNA is TGTGCCAGCAGTTCTGCAGCGTCCTACAATGAGCAGTTCTTC. Protein product: CASSSAASYNEQFF.

This clonotype was observed many times. The rearrangement joins TRBV20-1 to TRBJ2-1; D may be TRBD2 (5 bases). V shed 5 bases and J shed 4 bases, with 15 bases lying between them. This CDR3 has 14 amino acids. Germline assignment: CDR1 DFQATT and CDR2 SNEGSKA (reference sequence). This chain's CDR3 is CSALTRGRYNEQFF. The CDR3 DNA is TGCAGTGCTCTAACTCGGGGTAGATACAATGAGCAGTTCTTC.

This clonotype appeared many times. This chain connects TRBV5-1 to TRBJ2-5; perhaps TRBD1 as D (5 bases). Trimming shortened V by 0 bases and J by 5 bases, and 11 bases separated the two germline ends. Germline CDR1 reads SGHRS; CDR2 reads YFSETQ. The CDR3 is 14 residues long. The CDR3 DNA reads TGCGCCAGCAGCTTGGGGACATTGGCGGAGACCCAGTACTTC. It translates to CASSLGTLAETQYF.

This clonotype was detected many times. J is TRBJ1-3 and V is TRBV27; the D is unclear. The germline CDR1 and CDR2 sequences are MNHEY and SMNVEV (reference sequence). This CDR3 has 14 residues. With 7 bases removed from V and 3 bases from J, the gap between germline ends came to 13 bases. CDR3 DNA sequence: TGTGCCAGCAAACCCAAGGCGCTTGGAAACACCATATATTTT. This gives the protein CASKPKALGNTIYF.

This clonotype was detected ten times or more. V and J are TRBV19 and TRBJ2-2, with D tentatively TRBD1 or TRBD2 (5 bases each). Germline lookup yields CDR1 LNHDA and CDR2 SQIVND (reference sequence). Trimming left V 7 bases short and J 2 bases short, with 17 bases between. This CDR3 spans 16 amino acids. Here the CDR3 reads CASMRMGVRNTGELFF. CDR3 in DNA: TGTGCCAGTATGAGGATGGGGGTACGAAACACCGGGGAGCTGTTTTTT.

The genes are TRBV5-6 and TRBJ2-3, with TRBD1 identical over 7 bases. Per germline, CDR1 SGHDT and CDR2 YYEEEE. This CDR3 spans 15 amino acids. J gave up 6 bases and V 4 bases, and 11 bases lay outside the gene matches. CDR3 residues: CASSHRGRAADTQYF. The DNA for the CDR3 is TGTGCCAGCAGCCACAGGGGCAGGGCCGCGGATACGCAGTATTTT. The variable domain in full, completed from reference TRBV5-6 and TRBJ2-3, reads DAGVTQSPTHLIKTRGQQVTLRCSPKSGHDTVSWYQQALGQGPQFIFQYYEEEERQRGNFPDRFSGHQFPNYSSELNVNALLLGDSALYLCASSHRGRAADTQYFGPGTRLTVL.